Listed below are T cell receptor beta chains from one sample, sequenced in a study of beta chain features in type 1 diabetes. Sequenced by immunoSEQ multiplex PCR; TCRdb stores in-frame clones only, minus some. The data hold roughly 140,000 clones, with approximately 10% observed a single time. The sequencing input was central memory CD4+ T cells from blood. The origin of the receptors is a man aged 18 to 30 in good health. Both conserved end residues are part of each CDR3. A D gene is named only where the DNA matches it firmly. Size is stated for part of the rows, as once, few or many counts, or as a class when the clone is expanded.

TRBJ2-1 . TRBD1 TRBV5-1 CASSLATGGFNEQFF TGCGCCAGCAGCTTGGCGACAGGGGGCTTTAATGAGCAGTTCTTC
TRBJ2-1 few . TRBV9 CASSEKRASRFF TGTGCCAGCAGTGAAAAGAGGGCTAGTAGGTTCTTC
TRBJ1-1 . TRBD1 TRBV7-9 CASSPDRENTEAFF TGTGCCAGCAGCCCGGACAGGGAGAACACTGAAGCTTTCTTT
TRBJ2-4 few TRBD2 TRBV5-1 CASSLEGSGGNIQYF TGCGCCAGCAGCTTGGAGGGGTCGGGAGGAAACATTCAGTACTTC
TRBJ2-7 many . TRBV9 CASSVGQVSYEQYF TGTGCCAGCAGCGTAGGACAGGTCTCCTACGAGCAGTACTTC
TRBJ2-7 . . TRBV11-2 CASSLEGGRTPHEQYF TGTGCCAGCAGCTTAGAAGGGGGGCGAACTCCCCACGAGCAGTACTTC
TRBJ2-1 . TRBD2 TRBV11-2 CASSLGTSGINEQFF TGTGCCAGCAGCTTAGGGACTAGCGGAATCAATGAGCAGTTCTTC
TRBJ1-3 . . TRBV5-1 CASSLDVGQGNTIYF TGCGCCAGCAGCTTGGATGTGGGCCAGGGAAACACCATATATTTT
TRBJ2-1 few . TRBV5-5 CASSLAVLGPNEQFF TGTGCCAGCAGCTTGGCCGTTCTGGGGCCCAATGAGCAGTTCTTC
TRBJ2-7 few . TRBV4-3 CASSPLAFQELYEQYF TGCGCCAGCAGCCCCCTGGCGTTCCAGGAGCTCTACGAGCAGTACTTC
TRBJ1-1 few TRBD1 TRBV4-1 CASSRQDRENTEAFF TGCGCCAGCAGCCGTCAGGACAGGGAGAACACTGAAGCTTTCTTT
TRBJ1-1 few . TRBV7-3 CASSSGLNTEAFF TGTGCCAGCAGCTCAGGGTTGAACACTGAAGCTTTCTTT
TRBJ2-3 . TRBD2 TRBV29-1 CSVAAGLRTDTQYF TGCAGCGTTGCAGCGGGGCTACGCACAGATACGCAGTATTTT
TRBJ2-1 . TRBD2 TRBV12-5 CASGFGLAGNNEQFF TGTGCTAGTGGTTTTGGACTAGCGGGCAACAATGAGCAGTTCTTC
TRBJ2-7 . . TRBV4-2 CASSQDRYSAYEQYF TGTGCCAGCAGCCAAGATCGGTACTCCGCCTACGAGCAGTACTTC
TRBJ1-2 . TRBD1 TRBV15 CATSRVGTGLLDYGYTF TGTGCCACCAGCAGAGTAGGGACAGGCCTCCTGGACTATGGCTACACCTTC
TRBJ2-3 . TRBD1 TRBV29-1 CSVGQGAADTQYF TGCAGCGTTGGACAGGGGGCCGCAGATACGCAGTATTTT
TRBJ2-3 . . TRBV20-1 CSRKELNTQYF TGCAGCCGAAAGGAGCTGAATACGCAGTATTTT
TRBJ2-5 few TRBD2 TRBV30 CAWSGGGIQETQYF TGTGCCTGGAGTGGGGGGGGGATCCAAGAGACCCAGTACTTC
TRBJ2-7 . . TRBV5-6 CASSQTSYEQYF TGTGCCAGCAGTCAAACCTCCTACGAGCAGTACTTC
TRBJ1-2 few . TRBV20-1 CSAREEGGYTF TGCAGTGCTAGAGAGGAGGGTGGCTACACCTTC
TRBJ2-1 few TRBD2 TRBV7-2 CASSLAGLADNEQFF TGTGCCAGCAGCTTAGCGGGACTAGCGGACAATGAGCAGTTCTTC
TRBJ1-5 few . TRBV29-1 CSVCTERNQPQHF TGCAGCGTTTGTACAGAGCGCAATCAGCCCCAGCATTTT
TRBJ2-5 . . TRBV7-2 CASNRGLQETQYF TGTGCCAGCAACCGGGGGCTCCAAGAGACCCAGTACTTC
TRBJ2-7 few . TRBV29-1 CSVSLSYEQYF TGCAGCGTTAGCTTGAGCTACGAGCAGTACTTC
TRBJ2-3 few . TRBV30 CAWSQTGSGDTQYF TGTGCCTGGAGTCAAACGGGCAGTGGCGATACGCAGTATTTT
TRBJ1-2 few . TRBV15 CATSRGGIQGYGYTF TGTGCCACCAGCAGGGGCGGCATACAAGGGTATGGCTACACCTTC
TRBJ2-7 . . TRBV11-1 CASSPQMAEQYF TGTGCCAGCAGCCCCCAAATGGCCGAGCAGTACTTC
TRBJ2-5 few . TRBV7-2 CASSLGQGPEETQYF TGTGCCAGCAGCTTAGGGCAGGGACCCGAAGAGACCCAGTACTTC
TRBJ1-2 . . TRBV25-1 CASSESDGQIYGYTF TGTGCCAGCAGTGAATCTGACGGACAGATCTATGGCTACACCTTC
TRBJ2-1 few TRBD2 TRBV14 CASSRPSGSLLYNEQFF TGTGCCAGCAGCCGCCCTAGCGGGAGTCTTCTCTACAATGAGCAGTTCTTC
TRBJ2-7 many TRBD1 TRBV28 CASSLGTGPYEQYF TGTGCCAGCAGTTTAGGGACAGGGCCCTACGAGCAGTACTTC
TRBJ2-1 . . TRBV9 CASSEQGGSYNEQFF TGTGCCAGCAGCGAACAGGGTGGCTCCTACAATGAGCAGTTCTTC
TRBJ1-6 many . TRBV5-6 CASSLRGRNSPLHF TGTGCCAGCAGCTTACGGGGGCGAAATTCACCCCTCCACTTT
TRBJ2-3 . . TRBV6-5 CASRSWSTDTQYF TGTGCCAGCAGAAGCTGGAGCACAGATACGCAGTATTTT
TRBJ2-5 few TRBD1 TRBV28 CASSQYTGEGETQYF TGTGCCAGCAGTCAATACACAGGGGAAGGGGAGACCCAGTACTTC
TRBJ2-1 . TRBD1 TRBV7-3 CASSLQGDEQFF TGTGCCAGCAGCCTACAGGGGGATGAGCAGTTCTTC
TRBJ2-4 . . TRBV7-6 CASSLEDGYFQYF TGTGCCAGCAGCTTAGAGGACGGCTATTTTCAGTACTTC
TRBJ2-2 few TRBD1 TRBV7-7 CASSWQTGVNTGELFF TGTGCTAGCAGCTGGCAAACAGGGGTGAACACCGGGGAGCTGTTTTTT
TRBJ1-4 few . TRBV4-2 CASSRALGTNEKLFF TGTGCCAGCAGCCGGGCGCTTGGGACTAATGAAAAACTGTTTTTT
TRBJ2-5 few TRBD2 TRBV29-1 CSVGLGGGQETQYF TGCAGCGTTGGTTTAGGCGGGGGGCAAGAGACCCAGTACTTC
TRBJ1-1 medium-sized . TRBV21-1 CASSEPEAFF TGTGCCAGCAGCGAGCCTGAAGCTTTCTTT
TRBJ2-1 . TRBD2 TRBV4-2 CASSQDGHSGSSYNEQFF TGTGCCAGCAGCCAAGATGGCCATAGCGGGAGCTCCTACAATGAGCAGTTCTTC
TRBJ1-5 . . TRBV30 CAWSFLHQPQHF TGTGCCTGGAGTTTCTTACATCAGCCCCAGCATTTT
TRBJ2-1 few TRBD2 TRBV15 CATQAAGLAVPGRGYNEQFF TGTGCCACCCAGGCTGCGGGACTAGCGGTACCAGGTCGAGGGTACAATGAGCAGTTCTTC
TRBJ2-7 few . TRBV10-3 CAISDLSSHEQYF TGTGCCATCAGTGATTTGTCAAGCCACGAGCAGTACTTC
TRBJ2-1 . TRBD1 TRBV29-1 CSNGQGSGEQFF TGCAGCAATGGACAGGGCAGCGGCGAGCAGTTCTTC
TRBJ2-7 . TRBD2 TRBV7-9 CASSPTHGTSGYEQYF TGTGCCAGCAGCCCGACACATGGGACTAGCGGTTACGAGCAGTACTTC
TRBJ2-1 . . TRBV9 CASSVRLGSYNEQFF TGTGCCAGCAGCGTACGTCTGGGGTCCTACAATGAGCAGTTCTTC
TRBJ1-2 . . TRBV4-1 CASSPAERTVYGYTF TGCGCCAGCAGCCCTGCCGAGAGGACGGTCTATGGCTACACCTTC
TRBJ1-2 . TRBD1 TRBV6-5 CASSGQGAHGYTF TGTGCCAGCTCCGGGCAGGGGGCTCATGGCTACACCTTC
TRBJ2-1 . . TRBV9 CASIPGTISYNEQFF TGTGCCAGCATACCCGGGACCATCTCCTACAATGAGCAGTTCTTC
TRBJ2-3 few . TRBV5-1 CASSQTVFDTQYF TGCGCCAGCAGCCAGACAGTTTTCGATACGCAGTATTTT
TRBJ1-3 . . TRBV28 CASSRQVGGRNTIYF TGTGCCAGCTCTCGACAGGTCGGTGGGAGAAACACCATATATTTT
TRBJ1-2 . TRBD1 TRBV18 CASSSPGQGYGYTF TGTGCCAGCTCATCACCGGGACAGGGATATGGCTACACCTTC